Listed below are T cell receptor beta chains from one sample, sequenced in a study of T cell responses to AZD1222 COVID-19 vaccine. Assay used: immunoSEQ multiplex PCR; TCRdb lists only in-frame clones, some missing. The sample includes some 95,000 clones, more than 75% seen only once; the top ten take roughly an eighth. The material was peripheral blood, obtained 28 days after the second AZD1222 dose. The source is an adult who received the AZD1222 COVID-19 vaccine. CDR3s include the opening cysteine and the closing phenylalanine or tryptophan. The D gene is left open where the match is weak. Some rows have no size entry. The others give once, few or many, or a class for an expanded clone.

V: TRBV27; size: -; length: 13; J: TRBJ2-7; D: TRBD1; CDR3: CASSRWTGDEQYF; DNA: TGTGCCAGCAGCCGATGGACAGGGGACGAGCAGTACTTC
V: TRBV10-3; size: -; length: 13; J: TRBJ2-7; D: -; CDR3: CAISGIGWSEQYF; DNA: TGTGCCATCAGTGGTATAGGGTGGAGCGAGCAGTACTTC
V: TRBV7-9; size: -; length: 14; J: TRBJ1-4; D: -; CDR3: CASSLAGSNEKLFF; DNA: TGTGCCAGCAGCTTAGCGGGCTCTAATGAAAAACTGTTTTTT
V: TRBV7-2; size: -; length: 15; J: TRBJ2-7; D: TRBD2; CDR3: CASSLVSGGNYEQYF; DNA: TGTGCCAGCAGCTTAGTCAGCGGGGGGAACTACGAGCAGTACTTC
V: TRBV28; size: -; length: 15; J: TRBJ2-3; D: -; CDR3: CASSSPAGAGDTQYF; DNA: TGTGCCAGCAGTTCCCCGGCAGGGGCGGGAGATACGCAGTATTTT
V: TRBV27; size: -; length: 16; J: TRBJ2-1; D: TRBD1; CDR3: CASSMTTGNSYNEQFF; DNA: TGTGCCAGCAGTATGACGACAGGGAATTCCTACAATGAGCAGTTCTTC
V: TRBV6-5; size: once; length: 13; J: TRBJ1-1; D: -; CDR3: CASSYRGGTEAFF; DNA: TGTGCCAGCAGTTACCGCGGTGGGACTGAAGCTTTCTTT
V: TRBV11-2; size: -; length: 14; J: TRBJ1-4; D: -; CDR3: CASSWGSTNEKLFF; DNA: TGTGCCAGCAGCTGGGGGAGCACTAATGAAAAACTGTTTTTT
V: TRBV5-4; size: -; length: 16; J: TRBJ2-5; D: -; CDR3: CASSWRPQGLGETQYF; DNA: TGTGCCAGCAGCTGGAGGCCTCAGGGGCTTGGAGAGACCCAGTACTTC
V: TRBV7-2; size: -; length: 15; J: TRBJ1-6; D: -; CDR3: CASSLDGQINSPLHF; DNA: TGTGCCAGCAGCTTAGATGGACAGATTAATTCACCCCTCCACTTT
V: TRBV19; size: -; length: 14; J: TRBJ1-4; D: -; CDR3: CASSIGGGSEKLFF; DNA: TGTGCCAGTAGTATAGGTGGGGGTTCGGAAAAACTGTTTTTT
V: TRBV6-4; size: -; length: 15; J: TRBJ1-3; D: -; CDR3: CATTGRGVWRNTIYF; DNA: TGTGCCACCACAGGGAGAGGGGTATGGCGGAACACCATATATTTT
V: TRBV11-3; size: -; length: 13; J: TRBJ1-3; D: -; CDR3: CASTPDPGNTIYF; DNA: TGTGCCAGCACCCCGGATCCCGGGAACACCATATATTTT
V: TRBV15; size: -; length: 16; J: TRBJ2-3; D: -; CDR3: CATSTRTPLTTDTQYF; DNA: TGTGCCACCAGCACTCGGACCCCACTAACCACAGATACGCAGTATTTT
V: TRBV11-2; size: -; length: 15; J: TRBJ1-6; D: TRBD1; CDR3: CASSPSTGSHSPLHF; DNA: TGTGCCAGCAGCCCGTCGACAGGGAGCCATTCACCCCTCCACTTT
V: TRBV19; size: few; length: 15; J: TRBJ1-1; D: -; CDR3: CASKGSRRGNTEAFF; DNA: TGTGCCAGCAAAGGTTCTCGGAGAGGGAACACTGAAGCTTTCTTT
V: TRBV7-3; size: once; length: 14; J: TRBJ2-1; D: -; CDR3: CASSWIGSYNEQFF; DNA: TGTGCCAGCAGCTGGATTGGCTCCTACAATGAGCAGTTCTTC
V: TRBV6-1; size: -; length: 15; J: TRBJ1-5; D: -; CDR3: CASSDDFSGNQPQHF; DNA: TGTGCCAGCAGTGATGACTTCAGTGGCAATCAGCCCCAGCATTTT
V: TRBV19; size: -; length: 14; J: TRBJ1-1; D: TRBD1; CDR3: CASSPGQGVTEAFF; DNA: TGTGCCAGCTCTCCGGGACAGGGAGTTACTGAAGCTTTCTTT
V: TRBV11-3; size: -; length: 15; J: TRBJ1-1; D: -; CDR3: CASSLEGRTNTEAFF; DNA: TGTGCCAGCAGCTTAGAAGGACGGACGAACACTGAAGCTTTCTTT
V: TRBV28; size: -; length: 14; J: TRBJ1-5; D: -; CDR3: CASSQLGSNQPQHF; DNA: TGTGCCAGCAGCCAACTGGGTAGCAATCAGCCCCAGCATTTT
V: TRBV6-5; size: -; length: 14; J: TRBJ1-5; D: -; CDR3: CASLRGELNQPQHF; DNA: TGTGCCAGCCTCAGGGGAGAACTCAATCAGCCCCAGCATTTT
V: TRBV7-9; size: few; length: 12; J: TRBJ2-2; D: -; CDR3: CASSRDTGELFF; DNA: TGTGCCAGCAGCCGAGATACCGGGGAGCTGTTTTTT
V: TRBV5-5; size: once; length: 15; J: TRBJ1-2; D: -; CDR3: CASSLIPGVAQGYTF; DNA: TGTGCCAGCAGCTTGATCCCAGGGGTGGCGCAAGGCTACACCTTC
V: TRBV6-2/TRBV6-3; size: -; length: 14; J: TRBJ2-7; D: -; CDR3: CASSRTGERYEQYF; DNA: TGTGCCAGCAGCAGGACGGGAGAACGCTACGAGCAGTACTTC
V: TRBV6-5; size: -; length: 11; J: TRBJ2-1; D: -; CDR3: CASSSPVEQFF; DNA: TGTGCCTCCTCCAGCCCAGTTGAGCAGTTCTTC
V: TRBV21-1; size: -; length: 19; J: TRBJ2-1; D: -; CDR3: CPPPKTGAGGTPSYNEQFF; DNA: TGTCCCCCCCCCAAAACCGGGGCGGGGGGGACCCCTTCCTACAATGAGCAGTTCTTC
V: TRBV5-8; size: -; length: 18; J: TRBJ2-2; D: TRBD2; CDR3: CASSLRTSGKPSTGELFF; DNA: TGTGCCAGCAGCTTGCGGACTAGCGGGAAACCTAGTACCGGGGAGCTGTTTTTT
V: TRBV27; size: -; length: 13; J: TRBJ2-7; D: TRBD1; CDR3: CASSVGTAYEQYF; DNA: TGTGCCAGCAGTGTCGGGACAGCCTACGAGCAGTACTTC
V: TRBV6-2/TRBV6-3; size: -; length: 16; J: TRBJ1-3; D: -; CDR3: CASSPVPGVSGNTIYF; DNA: TGTGCCAGCAGCCCTGTACCGGGGGTCTCTGGAAACACCATATATTTT
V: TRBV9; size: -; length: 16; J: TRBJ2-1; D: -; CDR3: CASSPDFLSSYNEQFF; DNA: TGTGCCAGCAGCCCCGACTTCCTGAGCTCCTACAATGAGCAGTTCTTC
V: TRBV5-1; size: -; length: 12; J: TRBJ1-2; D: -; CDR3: CASSLGGYGYTF; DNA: TGCGCCAGCAGCTTGGGGGGCTATGGCTACACCTTC
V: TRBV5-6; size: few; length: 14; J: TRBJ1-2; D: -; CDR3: CASSPGTLNYGYTF; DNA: TGTGCCAGCAGCCCCGGGACCTTGAACTATGGCTACACCTTC
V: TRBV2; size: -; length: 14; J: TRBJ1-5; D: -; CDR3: CTSSDTGTNQPQHF; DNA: TGTACCAGCAGTGACACGGGGACCAATCAGCCCCAGCATTTT
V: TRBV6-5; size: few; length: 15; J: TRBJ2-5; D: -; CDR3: CASSYTPGSQETQYF; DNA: TGTGCCAGCAGTTACACCCCTGGCAGTCAAGAGACCCAGTACTTC
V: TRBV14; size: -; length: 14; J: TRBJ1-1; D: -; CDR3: CASSQGGGVTEAFF; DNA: TGTGCCAGCAGCCAAGGGGGAGGGGTCACTGAAGCTTTCTTT
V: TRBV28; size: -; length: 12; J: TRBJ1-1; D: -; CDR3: CASSTRWGEAFF; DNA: TGTGCCAGCAGTACCCGGTGGGGTGAAGCTTTCTTT
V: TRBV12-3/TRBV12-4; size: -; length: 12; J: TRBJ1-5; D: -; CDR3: CASTLGNQPQHF; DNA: TGTGCCAGCACCCTGGGCAATCAGCCCCAGCATTTT
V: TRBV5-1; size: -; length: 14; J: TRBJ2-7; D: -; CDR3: CASSLASVSGEQYF; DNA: TGCGCCAGCAGCTTGGCCTCAGTGTCTGGTGAGCAGTACTTC
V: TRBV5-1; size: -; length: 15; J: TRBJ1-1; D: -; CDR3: CASSLGGTLGFYSFF; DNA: TGCGCCAGCAGCTTGGGTGGGACACTTGGTTTTTACTCTTTCTTT
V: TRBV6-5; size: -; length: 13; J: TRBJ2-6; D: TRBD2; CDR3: CASGNSGANVLTF; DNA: TGTGCTAGCGGGAACTCTGGGGCCAACGTCCTGACTTTC
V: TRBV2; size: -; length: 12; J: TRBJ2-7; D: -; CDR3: CASLGGDSEQYF; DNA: TGTGCCAGCCTAGGGGGGGATTCCGAGCAGTACTTC
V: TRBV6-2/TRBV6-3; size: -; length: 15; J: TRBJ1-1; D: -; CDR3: CASSPPGRLNTEAFF; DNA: TGTGCCAGCAGTCCCCCTGGACGGTTGAACACTGAAGCTTTCTTT